The sequence of this TCR beta chain was determined in a study of Graves' ophthalmopathy and Graves' hyperthyroidism. Amplified TCR beta CDR3 regions were obtained using RNA transcripts as template. An initial RT-PCR round employing HTBI primers preceded a second-round multiplex PCR. TCRdb re-called the multiplex PCR reads through MiXCR, storing one row per CDR3 protein. The repertoire has some 160,000 distinct CDR3 sequences, under 45% of them found once; the top ten carry about 9.5%. Germline assignment: CDR1 MNHNS and CDR2 SASEGT. The CDR3 runs to 14 residues. Details on this clonotype: Sequence at one end of the junction differs from germline and may be a read error.

The receptor comes from a man aged 25 to 40 with Graves' ophthalmopathy. Sequenced sample: peripheral blood. The chain recombines TRBV6-1 with TRBJ1-2, with D unresolved. The CDR3 bases are TGTGCCAGCAGGACCTGGGAGGCTAATTATGGCTACACCTTC. Protein sequence: CASRTWEANYGYTF.